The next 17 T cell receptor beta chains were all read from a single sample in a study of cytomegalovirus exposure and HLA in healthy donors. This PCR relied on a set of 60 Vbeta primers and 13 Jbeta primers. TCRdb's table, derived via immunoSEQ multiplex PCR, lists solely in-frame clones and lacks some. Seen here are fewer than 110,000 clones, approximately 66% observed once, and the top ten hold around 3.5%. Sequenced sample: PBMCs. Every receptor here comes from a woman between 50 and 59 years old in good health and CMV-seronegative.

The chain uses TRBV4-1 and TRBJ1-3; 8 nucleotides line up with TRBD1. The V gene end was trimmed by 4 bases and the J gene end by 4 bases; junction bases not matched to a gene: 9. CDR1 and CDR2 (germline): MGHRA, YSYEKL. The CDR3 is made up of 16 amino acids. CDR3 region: CASSPQGQVIGNTIYF. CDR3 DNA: TGCGCCAGCAGCCCCCAGGGACAGGTCATAGGAAACACCATATATTTT.

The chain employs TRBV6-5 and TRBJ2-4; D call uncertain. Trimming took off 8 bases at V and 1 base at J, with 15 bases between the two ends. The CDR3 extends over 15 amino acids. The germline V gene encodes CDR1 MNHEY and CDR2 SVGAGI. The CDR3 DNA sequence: TGTGCCAGCGGTACTACCGCTGGGGCCAAAAACATTCAGTACTTC. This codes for CASGTTAGAKNIQYF.

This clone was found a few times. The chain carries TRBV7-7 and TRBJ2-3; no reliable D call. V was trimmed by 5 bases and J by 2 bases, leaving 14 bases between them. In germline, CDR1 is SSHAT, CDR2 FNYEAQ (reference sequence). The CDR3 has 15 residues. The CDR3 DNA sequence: TGTGCCAGCAGCCCCTCTACCTTTTACACAGATACGCAGTATTTT. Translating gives CASSPSTFYTDTQYF.

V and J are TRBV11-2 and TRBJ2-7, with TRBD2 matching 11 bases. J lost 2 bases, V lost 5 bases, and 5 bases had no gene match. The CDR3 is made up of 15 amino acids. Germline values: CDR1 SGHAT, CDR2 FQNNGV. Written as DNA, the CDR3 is TGTGCCAGCAGCGCAAGACTAGCGGGAACCTACGAGCAGTACTTC. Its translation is CASSARLAGTYEQYF.

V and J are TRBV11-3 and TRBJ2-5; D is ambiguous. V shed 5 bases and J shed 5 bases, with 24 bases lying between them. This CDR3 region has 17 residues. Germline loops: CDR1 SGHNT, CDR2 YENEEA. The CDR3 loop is CASSPRGAFISLETQYF. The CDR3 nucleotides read TGTGCCAGCAGCCCCCGAGGAGCTTTCATCAGTCTGGAGACCCAGTACTTC. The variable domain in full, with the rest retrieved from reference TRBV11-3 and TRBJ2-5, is EAGVVQSPRYKIIEKKQPVAFWCNPISGHNTLYWYLQNLGQGPELLIRYENEEAVDDSQLPKDRFSAERLKGVDSTLKIQPAELGDSAVYLCASSPRGAFISLETQYFGPGTRLLVL.

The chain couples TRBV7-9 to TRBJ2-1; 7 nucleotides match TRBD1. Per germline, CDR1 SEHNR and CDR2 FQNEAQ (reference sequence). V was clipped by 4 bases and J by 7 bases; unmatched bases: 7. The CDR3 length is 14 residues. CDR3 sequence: CASSWVGTENEQFF. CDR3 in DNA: TGTGCCAGCAGCTGGGTTGGGACAGAGAATGAGCAGTTCTTC.

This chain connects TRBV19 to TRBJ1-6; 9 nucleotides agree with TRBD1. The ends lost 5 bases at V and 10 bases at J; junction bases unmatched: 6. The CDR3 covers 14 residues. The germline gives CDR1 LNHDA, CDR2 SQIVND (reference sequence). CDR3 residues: CASSPTGGGSPLHF. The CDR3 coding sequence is TGTGCCAGTAGTCCCACAGGGGGCGGGTCACCCCTCCACTTT.

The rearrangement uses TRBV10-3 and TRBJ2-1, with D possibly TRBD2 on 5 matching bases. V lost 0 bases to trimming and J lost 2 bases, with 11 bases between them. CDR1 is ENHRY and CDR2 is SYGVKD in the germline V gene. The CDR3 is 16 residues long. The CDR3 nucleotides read TGTGCCATCAGTGAGTCGACGGGGTTCCCCTACAATGAGCAGTTCTTC. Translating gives CAISESTGFPYNEQFF.

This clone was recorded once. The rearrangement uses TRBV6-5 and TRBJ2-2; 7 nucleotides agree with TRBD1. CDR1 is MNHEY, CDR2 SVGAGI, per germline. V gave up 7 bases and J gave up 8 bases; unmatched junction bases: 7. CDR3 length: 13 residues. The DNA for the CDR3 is TGTGCCAGCACCAAGACAGGGAGAGGGGAGCTGTTTTTT. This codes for CASTKTGRGELFF.

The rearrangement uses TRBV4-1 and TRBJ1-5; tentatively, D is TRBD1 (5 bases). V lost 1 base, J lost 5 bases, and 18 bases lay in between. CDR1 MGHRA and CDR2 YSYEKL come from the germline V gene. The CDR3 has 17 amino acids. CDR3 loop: CASSQGPAGGWDQPQHF. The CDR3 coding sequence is TGCGCCAGCAGCCAAGGCCCCGCCGGGGGGTGGGATCAGCCCCAGCATTTT.

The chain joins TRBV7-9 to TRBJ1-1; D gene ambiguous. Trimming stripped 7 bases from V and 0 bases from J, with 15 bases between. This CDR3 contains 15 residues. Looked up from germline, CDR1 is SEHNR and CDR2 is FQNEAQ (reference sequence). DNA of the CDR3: TGTGCCAGCAACCCAGAGGACTTCATGAACACTGAAGCTTTCTTT. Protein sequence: CASNPEDFMNTEAFF. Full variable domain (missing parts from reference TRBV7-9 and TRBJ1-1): DTGVSQNPRHKITKRGQNVTFRCDPISEHNRLYWYRQTLGQGPEFLTYFQNEAQLEKSRLLSDRFSAERPKGSFSTLEIQRTEQGDSAMYLCASNPEDFMNTEAFFGQGTRLTVV.

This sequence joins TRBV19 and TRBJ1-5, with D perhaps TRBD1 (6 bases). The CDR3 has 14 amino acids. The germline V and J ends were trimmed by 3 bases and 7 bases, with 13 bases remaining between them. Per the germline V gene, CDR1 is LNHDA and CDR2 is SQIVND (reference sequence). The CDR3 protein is CASSIYRVFQPQHF. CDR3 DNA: TGTGCCAGTAGTATTTACAGGGTTTTCCAGCCCCAGCATTTT.

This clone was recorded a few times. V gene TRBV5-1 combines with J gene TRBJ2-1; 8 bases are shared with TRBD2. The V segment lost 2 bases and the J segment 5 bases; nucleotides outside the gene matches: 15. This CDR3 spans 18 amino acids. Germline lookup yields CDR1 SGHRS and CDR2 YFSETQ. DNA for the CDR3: TGCGCCAGCAGCTTAAACGCACGTCGACTAGCGACCAACAATGAGCAGTTCTTC. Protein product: CASSLNARRLATNNEQFF.

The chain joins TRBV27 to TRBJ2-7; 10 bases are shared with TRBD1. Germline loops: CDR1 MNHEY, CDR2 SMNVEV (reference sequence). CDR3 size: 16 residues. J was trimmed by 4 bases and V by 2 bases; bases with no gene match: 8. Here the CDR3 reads CASSLKGTGVGYEQYF. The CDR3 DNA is TGTGCCAGCAGTTTAAAAGGGACAGGGGTAGGATACGAGCAGTACTTC.

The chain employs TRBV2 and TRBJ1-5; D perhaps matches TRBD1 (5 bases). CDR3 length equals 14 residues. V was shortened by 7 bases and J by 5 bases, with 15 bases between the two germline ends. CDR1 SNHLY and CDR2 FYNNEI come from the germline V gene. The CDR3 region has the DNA TGTGCCAGCACCACCCTAGGGGCCTATCAGCCCCAGCATTTT. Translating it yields CASTTLGAYQPQHF.

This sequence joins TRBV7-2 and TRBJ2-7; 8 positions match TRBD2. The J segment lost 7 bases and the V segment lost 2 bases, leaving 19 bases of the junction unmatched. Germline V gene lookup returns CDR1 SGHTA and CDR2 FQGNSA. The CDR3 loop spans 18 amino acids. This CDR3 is CASSLRQGWIAGRQEQYF. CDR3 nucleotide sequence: TGTGCCAGCAGCTTACGGCAGGGTTGGATAGCGGGGAGACAAGAGCAGTACTTC. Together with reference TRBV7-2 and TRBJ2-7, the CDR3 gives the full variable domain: GAGVSQSPSNKVTEKGKDVELRCDPISGHTALYWYRQSLGQGLEFLIYFQGNSAPDKSGLPSDRFSAERTGGSVSTLTIQRTQQEDSAVYLCASSLRQGWIAGRQEQYFGPGTRLTVT.

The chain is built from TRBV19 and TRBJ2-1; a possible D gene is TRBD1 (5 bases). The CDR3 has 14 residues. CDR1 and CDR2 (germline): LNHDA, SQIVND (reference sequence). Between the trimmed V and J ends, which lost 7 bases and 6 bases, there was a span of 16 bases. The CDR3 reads CASTPPGRANEQFF. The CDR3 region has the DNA TGTGCCAGTACCCCCCCCGGCAGGGCCAATGAGCAGTTCTTC. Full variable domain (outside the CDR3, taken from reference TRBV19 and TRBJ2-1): DGGITQSPKYLFRKEGQNVTLSCEQNLNHDAMYWYRQDPGQGLRLIYYSQIVNDFQKGDIAEGYSVSREKKESFPLTVTSAQKNPTAFYLCASTPPGRANEQFFGPGTRLTVL.